The rows below give T cell receptor beta chains drawn from one sample of a study of response to subunit inactivated influenza vaccine. TCRdb re-analysed the RT-PCR reads in MiXCR, keeping a single row per CDR3 protein. Seen here are about 650,000 distinct CDR3 sequences, less than 15% observed once, and the top ten hold approximately 7.6%. Sequenced here: PBMCs from blood, sampled about 14 days before vaccination. Source of these receptors: a man in his fifties who received an inactivated influenza vaccine. Both conserved end residues are part of each CDR3. D genes are given only for firm matches. For some rows the clone size is stated as once, few or many, or as a class when expanded; others skip it.

CDR3aa	CDR3nt	d_gene	abundance	v_gene	j_gene
CSSKRRGMAAEAFF	TGCAGTTCGAAAAGAAGGGGAATGGCCGCTGAAGCTTTCTTT	.	many	TRBV20-1	TRBJ1-1
CSATRIELMNTEAFF	TGCAGTGCTACCAGGATAGAATTGATGAACACTGAAGCTTTCTTT	.	.	TRBV20-1	TRBJ1-1
CASIDREGSGKAFF	TGTGCCAGCATAGACAGAGAGGGCTCGGGGAAAGCTTTCTTT	.	few	TRBV12-3/TRBV12-4	TRBJ1-1
CSVTTAGNYEQYF	TGCAGTGTTACAACCGCAGGGAACTACGAGCAGTACTTC	.	.	TRBV20-1	TRBJ2-7
CASSLGSGGVSYEQYF	TGCGCCAGCAGCTTGGGGAGCGGGGGGGTCTCCTACGAGCAGTACTTC	TRBD2	few	TRBV5-1	TRBJ2-7
CSARSGRTDTQYF	TGCAGTGCCAGAAGCGGGAGGACAGATACGCAGTATTTT	TRBD2	.	TRBV20-1	TRBJ2-3
CASTTRTGGHNEQFF	TGTGCCAGCACGACTAGAACGGGGGGCCACAATGAGCAGTTCTTC	.	.	TRBV2	TRBJ2-1
CASSADRARGNEQFF	TGTGCCAGCAGCGCAGACAGGGCACGGGGGAATGAGCAGTTCTTC	.	.	TRBV9	TRBJ2-1
CASSAGAGYTF	TGTGCCAGCAGTGCAGGGGCTGGCTACACCTTC	.	few	TRBV2	TRBJ1-2
CASSLTGSQETQYF	TGTGCCAGCAGCTTAACAGGCAGTCAAGAGACCCAGTACTTC	.	few	TRBV7-3	TRBJ2-5
CSASGGTGNEQYF	TGCAGTGCTAGTGGGGGGACAGGGAACGAGCAGTACTTC	TRBD1	few	TRBV20-1	TRBJ2-7
CASSPIRMGNIQYF	TGTGCCAGCAGCCCCATTCGGATGGGAAACATTCAGTACTTC	.	.	TRBV7-2	TRBJ2-4
CASSLRFWNTEAFF	TGTGCCAGCAGTTTAAGGTTCTGGAACACTGAAGCTTTCTTT	.	many	TRBV12-3/TRBV12-4	TRBJ1-1
CSAQRQGAHEQFF	TGCAGTGCTCAGAGGCAGGGGGCGCATGAGCAGTTCTTC	TRBD1	.	TRBV20-1	TRBJ2-1
CASSYSRTDFGYEQYF	TGTGCCAGCAGTTACTCGCGGACAGACTTCGGCTACGAGCAGTACTTC	.	.	TRBV6-5	TRBJ2-7
CASSATWGGVGETQYF	TGTGCCAGCAGTGCCACTTGGGGAGGGGTTGGGGAGACCCAGTACTTC	TRBD2	.	TRBV2	TRBJ2-5
CASSRGLGTEAFF	TGCGCCAGTAGCAGGGGGCTGGGCACTGAAGCTTTCTTT	TRBD1	few	TRBV5-1	TRBJ1-1
CASSQGYGTSGYEQYF	TGTGCCAGCAGCCAAGGGTATGGGACTAGCGGTTACGAGCAGTACTTC	TRBD2	.	TRBV3-1	TRBJ2-7
CASSRVDRGNSPLHF	TGTGCCAGCAGTAGGGTCGACAGGGGTAATTCACCCCTCCACTTT	TRBD1	few	TRBV6-1	TRBJ1-6
CASSDRLAGGWDTQYF	TGTGCCAGCAGCGACCGACTAGCGGGAGGGTGGGATACGCAGTATTTT	TRBD2	.	TRBV4-2	TRBJ2-3
CASEGGGGLATNEKLFF	TGTGCCAGCGAAGGAGGCGGCGGACTTGCAACTAATGAAAAACTGTTTTTT	.	.	TRBV28	TRBJ1-4
CASREKTDRGRPVNTEAFF	TGTGCCAGCCGGGAAAAGACGGACAGGGGGCGACCGGTAAACACTGAAGCTTTCTTT	TRBD1	.	TRBV6-7	TRBJ1-1
CASSESGAYEQFF	TGTGCCAGCAGTGAGTCGGGAGCCTATGAGCAGTTCTTC	.	few	TRBV7-9	TRBJ2-1
CASSPTQGYEQYF	TGTGCCAGCAGTCCTACACAGGGTTACGAGCAGTACTTC	.	once	TRBV7-6	TRBJ2-7
CASSQEGGAGNEQFF	TGTGCCAGCAGTCAAGAGGGGGGGGCAGGCAATGAGCAGTTCTTC	.	few	TRBV6-4	TRBJ2-1
CATSTRLAGKNTGELFF	TGTGCCACCAGCACCAGACTAGCGGGGAAAAACACCGGGGAGCTGTTTTTT	TRBD2	.	TRBV15	TRBJ2-2
CASITTGAHTQYF	TGTGCCAGCATAACCACAGGGGCACATACGCAGTATTTT	TRBD1	few	TRBV27	TRBJ2-3
CSAPDLGEKLFF	TGCAGTGCCCCGGACTTGGGTGAAAAACTGTTTTTT	.	few	TRBV20-1	TRBJ1-4
CSARDPGQGIYGYTF	TGCAGTGCTAGAGATCCGGGACAGGGGATCTATGGCTACACCTTC	TRBD1	.	TRBV20-1	TRBJ1-2
CSVEGQGPDTQYF	TGCAGCGTTGAAGGACAGGGCCCAGATACGCAGTATTTT	TRBD1	.	TRBV29-1	TRBJ2-3
CASSLLGPYEQYF	TGTGCCAGCAGCTTATTGGGCCCCTACGAGCAGTACTTC	.	.	TRBV7-9	TRBJ2-7
CASSQETPTDTQYF	TGTGCCAGCAGCCAAGAGACCCCCACAGATACGCAGTATTTT	.	.	TRBV4-2	TRBJ2-3
CASSSTGMVNTIYF	TGTGCCAGCAGCTCGACAGGGATGGTAAACACCATATATTTT	TRBD1	few	TRBV7-2	TRBJ1-3
CASTPVGETQYF	TGTGCCAGCACCCCGGTGGGGGAGACCCAGTACTTC	.	.	TRBV7-8	TRBJ2-5
CASRHTGENYEQYF	TGCGCCAGCCGGCACACGGGAGAGAACTACGAGCAGTACTTC	.	.	TRBV5-1	TRBJ2-7
CAISSLIGGTEAFF	TGTGCCATCAGTAGCTTAATTGGGGGCACTGAAGCTTTCTTT	.	few	TRBV10-3	TRBJ1-1
CASSLGAHRDPDTQYF	TGTGCCAGCAGTTTAGGGGCCCACCGGGACCCAGATACGCAGTATTTT	.	many	TRBV12-3/TRBV12-4	TRBJ2-3
CASSLAADSLLHF	TGTGCCAGCAGCTTGGCCGCGGACAGTCTCCTCCACTTT	.	many	TRBV5-6	TRBJ1-6
CASSLGGPANEQYF	TGTGCCAGCAGTTTAGGGGGACCGGCAAACGAGCAGTACTTC	.	.	TRBV28	TRBJ2-7
CASSRTLGSYNSPLHF	TGTGCCAGCAGCCGAACCCTCGGCTCCTATAATTCACCCCTCCACTTT	.	few	TRBV7-2	TRBJ1-6
CASSLRPGQGATEAFF	TGTGCCAGCAGTCTAAGACCCGGACAGGGGGCGACTGAAGCTTTCTTT	TRBD1	few	TRBV7-8	TRBJ1-1
CASSPGATGELFF	TGTGCCAGCTCACCAGGGGCCACCGGGGAGCTGTTTTTT	.	few	TRBV18	TRBJ2-2
CASSQREGRNEQFF	TGTGCCAGCAGCCAACGGGAGGGTCGCAATGAGCAGTTCTTC	TRBD2	few	TRBV3-1	TRBJ2-1
CASSEQRRKGETQYF	TGTGCCAGCAGTGAACAGCGGAGGAAGGGAGAGACCCAGTACTTC	.	.	TRBV25-1	TRBJ2-5
CASSQGQGRGIYEQYF	TGTGCCAGCAGTCAGGGACAGGGGAGAGGGATCTACGAGCAGTACTTC	TRBD1	few	TRBV12-3/TRBV12-4	TRBJ2-7
CASSHFGGAGSYEQYF	TGCGCCAGCAGCCATTTCGGGGGGGCAGGCTCCTACGAGCAGTACTTC	TRBD2	few	TRBV4-3	TRBJ2-7
CASSQDVRGDTQYF	TGCGCCAGCAGCCAAGATGTGAGAGGAGATACGCAGTATTTT	.	many	TRBV4-3	TRBJ2-3
CASSFEGSGELFF	TGTGCCAGCAGTTTTGAGGGTTCCGGGGAGCTGTTTTTT	.	few	TRBV27	TRBJ2-2
CASSYPEGTGSLAKNIQYF	TGTGCCAGCAGTTACCCCGAGGGAACAGGGAGCCTAGCCAAAAACATTCAGTACTTC	.	few	TRBV6-2/TRBV6-3	TRBJ2-4
CSAGGGKTEAFF	TGCAGTGCCGGGGGGGGGAAGACTGAAGCTTTCTTT	.	few	TRBV20-1	TRBJ1-1
CASSLAVSSYEQYF	TGTGCCAGCAGCCTAGCAGTGAGCTCCTACGAGCAGTACTTC	.	.	TRBV11-2	TRBJ2-7
CASSFLNPTGGGSPLHF	TGCGCCAGCAGCTTCCTAAACCCGACAGGCGGGGGATCACCCCTCCACTTT	.	.	TRBV5-1	TRBJ1-6
CASSRLGFQETQYF	TGTGCCAGCAGTCGACTAGGGTTCCAAGAGACCCAGTACTTC	.	.	TRBV28	TRBJ2-5
CASSPQDRAGANVLTF	TGCGCCAGCAGCCCCCAAGACAGGGCTGGGGCCAACGTCCTGACTTTC	TRBD1	few	TRBV5-1	TRBJ2-6
CASSLQSGGLTDTQYF	TGTGCCAGCAGCCTGCAGAGCGGGGGCCTAACAGATACGCAGTATTTT	TRBD2	.	TRBV3-1	TRBJ2-3
CASSRNRLRTRHEQYF	TGTGCCAGCAGCCGGAACCGATTGCGAACACGGCACGAGCAGTACTTC	.	.	TRBV7-2	TRBJ2-7
CSGTTTNEKLFF	TGCAGTGGAACTACAACTAATGAAAAACTGTTTTTT	.	few	TRBV20-1	TRBJ1-4
CASSKEGDRGKTQYF	TGTGCCAGCAGCAAAGAGGGGGACAGGGGGAAGACCCAGTACTTC	TRBD1	few	TRBV3-1	TRBJ2-5
CASSSLDGYEQYF	TGTGCCAGCAGTTCTTTGGACGGGTACGAGCAGTACTTC	.	.	TRBV28	TRBJ2-7